This TCR beta chain was identified during a study of blood T cells in healthy people across ages. Isolation recovered at least 6.5 million PBMCs from every sample. A second PCR, run for 7 to 11 cycles, used a sample-barcoded 5' primer plus a J-beta primer mix. TCRdb reprocessed the 5' RACE reads with MiXCR, giving one entry per CDR3 protein. The table lists some 1.7 million distinct CDR3 sequences, 28% of them singletons. V lost 0 bases and J lost 1; bases outside the gene matches: 3. CDR1 and CDR2 from the germline V gene are ENHRY and SYGVKD. The CDR3 has 16 residues. This chain uses TRBV10-3 with TRBJ1-5; 7 bases match TRBD1. The specimen sequenced was blood. The receptor was isolated from a woman in her 30s in good health. The CDR3 DNA reads TGTGCCATCAGTGAGTCAGGGGGCGGAAGCAATCAGCCCCAGCATTTT. It codes for CAISESGGGSNQPQHF.